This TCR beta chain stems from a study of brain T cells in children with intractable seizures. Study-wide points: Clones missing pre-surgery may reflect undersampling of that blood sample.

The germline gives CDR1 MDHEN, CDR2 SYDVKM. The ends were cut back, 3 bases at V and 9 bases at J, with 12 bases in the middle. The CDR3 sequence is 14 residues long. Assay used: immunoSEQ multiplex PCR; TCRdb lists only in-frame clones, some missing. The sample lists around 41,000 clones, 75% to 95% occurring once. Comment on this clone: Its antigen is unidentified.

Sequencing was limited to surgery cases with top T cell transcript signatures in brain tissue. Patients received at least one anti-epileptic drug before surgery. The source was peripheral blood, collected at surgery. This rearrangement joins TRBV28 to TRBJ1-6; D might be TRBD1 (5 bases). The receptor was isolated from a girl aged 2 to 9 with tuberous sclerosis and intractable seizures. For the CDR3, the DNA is TGTGCCAGCAGTTTGCAGGGAGAAGGTTCACCCCTCCACTTT. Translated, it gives CASSLQGEGSPLHF.